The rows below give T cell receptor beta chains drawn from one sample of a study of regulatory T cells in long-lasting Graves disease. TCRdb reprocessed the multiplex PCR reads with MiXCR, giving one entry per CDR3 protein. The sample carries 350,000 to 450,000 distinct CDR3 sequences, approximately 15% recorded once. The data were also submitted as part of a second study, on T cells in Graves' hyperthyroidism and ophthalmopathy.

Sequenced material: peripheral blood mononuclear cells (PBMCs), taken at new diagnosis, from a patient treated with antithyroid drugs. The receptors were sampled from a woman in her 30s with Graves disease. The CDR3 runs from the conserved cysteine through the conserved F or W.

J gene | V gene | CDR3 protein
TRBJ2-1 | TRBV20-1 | CSAKVGREQFF
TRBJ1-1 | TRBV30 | CAWTTQGAETFF
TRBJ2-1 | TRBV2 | CASSEGSGRAYEQFF
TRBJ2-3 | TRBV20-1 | CSASGEKGPRDTQYF
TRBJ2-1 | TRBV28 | CASSLRDGGKGPRWREQFF
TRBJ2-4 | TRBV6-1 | CASSSIGGNIQYF
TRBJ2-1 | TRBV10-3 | CATAIPNYNEQFF
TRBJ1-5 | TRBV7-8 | CASSFSGGARSNQPQHF
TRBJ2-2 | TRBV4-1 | CASSQHRSTNTGELFF
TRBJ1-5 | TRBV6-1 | CASREDRASNQPQHF
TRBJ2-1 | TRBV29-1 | CSVASGQDEQFF
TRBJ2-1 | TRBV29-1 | CSVNRLNEQFF
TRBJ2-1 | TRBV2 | CASSWTSGSTPYNEQFF
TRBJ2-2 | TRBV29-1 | CSAGTSGRGTGELFF
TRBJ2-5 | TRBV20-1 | CSAEPRTSGRLTQYF
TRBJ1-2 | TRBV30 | CAWNGEDNYGYTF
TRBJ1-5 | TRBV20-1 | CSARVTGPGNQPQHF
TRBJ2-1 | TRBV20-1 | CSATGGNEQFF
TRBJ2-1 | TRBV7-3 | CASSLIGSNEQFF
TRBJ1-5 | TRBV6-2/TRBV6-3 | CASRPQGSDQPQHF
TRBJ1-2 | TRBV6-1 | CASLKTGSRGYTF
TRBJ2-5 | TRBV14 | CASSEARLAGVETQYF
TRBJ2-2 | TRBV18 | CASSPLYRENTGEVFF
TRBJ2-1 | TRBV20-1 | CSVARQGRSTNEQFF
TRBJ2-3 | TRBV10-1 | CASSRTTNTDTQYF
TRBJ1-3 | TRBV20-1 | CSARSGNTIYF
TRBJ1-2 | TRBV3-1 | CASSQAGGEINYGYTF
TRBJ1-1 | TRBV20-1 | CSASQGTKAFF
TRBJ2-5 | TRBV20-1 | CSARETSRLKYQETQYF
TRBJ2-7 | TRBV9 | CASSVGTSAQGEQYF
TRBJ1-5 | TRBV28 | CTSSGVELSNQPQHF
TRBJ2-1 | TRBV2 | CASSSSGRSYNEQFF
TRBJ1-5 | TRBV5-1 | CASSLVGDSNQPQHF
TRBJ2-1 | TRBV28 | CASSSYPGPKEYNEQFF
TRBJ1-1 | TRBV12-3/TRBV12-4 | CASSPRPPDMNTEAFF
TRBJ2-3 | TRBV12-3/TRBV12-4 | CANSYFLDTQYF
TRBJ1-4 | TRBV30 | CAWSKRTATTNEKLFF
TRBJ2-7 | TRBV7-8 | CASSWSRDEQYF
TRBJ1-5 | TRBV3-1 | CASSQLGQGGQPQHF
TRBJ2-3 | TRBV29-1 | CSVEGGAVDTQYF
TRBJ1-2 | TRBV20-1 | CSARDAGRALGYGYTF
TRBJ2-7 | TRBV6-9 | CASSYRGQGVDEQYF